The clone carrying this T cell receptor (beta chain) has just a few counts. The antigen is not known. Sequence at one end of the junction differs from germline and may be a read error. The data originate from a study of blood T cells in healthy people across ages. The study, taken as a whole, reports: Higher diversity and more naive CD4+ cells were features of long-lived donors, compared to aged donors.

CDR3 length: 9 residues. The second PCR ran about 6 to 11 cycles with a sample-barcoded 5' primer and J-beta primers. TCRdb redid the calling of the 5' RACE reads with MiXCR, one entry per CDR3 protein. The sample lists 850,000 to 1,000,000 distinct CDR3 sequences; roughly 48% were seen once. The TCR was taken from a man aged 30 to 39 in good health. V gene TRBV12-3 or TRBV12-4 combines with J gene TRBJ2-1, with D unclear. Material for sequencing was blood. The DNA of the CDR3 is TGCCCCCGGTGTGAAGAGCAGTTCTTC. Its translation is CPRCEEQFF.